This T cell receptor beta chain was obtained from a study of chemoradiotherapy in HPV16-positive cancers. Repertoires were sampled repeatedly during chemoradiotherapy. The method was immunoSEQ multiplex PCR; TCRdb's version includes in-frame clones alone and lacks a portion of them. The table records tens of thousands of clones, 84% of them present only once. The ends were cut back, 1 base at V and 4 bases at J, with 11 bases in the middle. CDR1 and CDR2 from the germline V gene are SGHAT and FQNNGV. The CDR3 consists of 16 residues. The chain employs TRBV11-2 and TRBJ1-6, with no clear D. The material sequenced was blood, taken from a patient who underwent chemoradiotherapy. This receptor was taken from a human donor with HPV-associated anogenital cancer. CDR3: CASSLGWARYNSPLHF. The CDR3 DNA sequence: TGTGCCAGCAGCTTAGGTTGGGCACGGTATAATTCACCCCTCCACTTT. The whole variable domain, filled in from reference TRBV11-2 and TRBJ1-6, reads EAGVAQSPRYKIIEKRQSVAFWCNPISGHATLYWYQQILGQGPKLLIQFQNNGVVDDSQLPKDRFSAERLKGVDSTLKIQPAKLEDSAVYLCASSLGWARYNSPLHFGNGTRLTVT.